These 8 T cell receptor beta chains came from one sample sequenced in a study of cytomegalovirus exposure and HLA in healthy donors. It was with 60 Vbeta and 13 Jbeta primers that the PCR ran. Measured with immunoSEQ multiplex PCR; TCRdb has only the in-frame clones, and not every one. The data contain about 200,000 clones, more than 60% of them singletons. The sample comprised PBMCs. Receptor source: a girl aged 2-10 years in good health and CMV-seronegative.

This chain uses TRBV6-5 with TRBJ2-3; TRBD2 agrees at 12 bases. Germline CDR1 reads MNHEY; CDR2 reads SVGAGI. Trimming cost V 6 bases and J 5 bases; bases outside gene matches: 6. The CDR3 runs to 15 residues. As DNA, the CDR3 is TGTGCCAGCAGGTCTTCGGGACTAGCGGGAGATACGCAGTATTTT. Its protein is CASRSSGLAGDTQYF.

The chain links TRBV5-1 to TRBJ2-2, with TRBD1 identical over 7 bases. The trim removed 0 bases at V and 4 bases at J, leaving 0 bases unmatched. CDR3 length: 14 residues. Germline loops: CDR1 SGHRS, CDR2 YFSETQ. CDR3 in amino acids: CASSLGQGTGELFF. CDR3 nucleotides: TGCGCCAGCAGCTTGGGACAGGGCACCGGGGAGCTGTTTTTT.

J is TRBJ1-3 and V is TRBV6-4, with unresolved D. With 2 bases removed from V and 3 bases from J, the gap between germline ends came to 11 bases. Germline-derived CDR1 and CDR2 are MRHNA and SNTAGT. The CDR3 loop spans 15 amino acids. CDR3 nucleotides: TGTGCCAGCAGTGACCCGGTACGGGGTGGAAACACCATATATTTT. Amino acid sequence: CASSDPVRGGNTIYF.

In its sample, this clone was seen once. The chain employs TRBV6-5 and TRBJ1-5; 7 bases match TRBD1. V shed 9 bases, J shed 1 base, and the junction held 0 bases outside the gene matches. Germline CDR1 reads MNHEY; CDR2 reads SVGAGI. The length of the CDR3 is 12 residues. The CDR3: CARGQSNQPQHF. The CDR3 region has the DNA TGTGCCAGGGGACAGAGCAATCAGCCCCAGCATTTT.

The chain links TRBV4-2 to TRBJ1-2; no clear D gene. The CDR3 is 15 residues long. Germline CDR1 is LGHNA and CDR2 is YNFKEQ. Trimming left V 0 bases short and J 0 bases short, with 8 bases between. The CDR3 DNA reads TGTGCCAGCAGCCAAGAATCCGGAGCTAACTATGGCTACACCTTC. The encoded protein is CASSQESGANYGYTF.

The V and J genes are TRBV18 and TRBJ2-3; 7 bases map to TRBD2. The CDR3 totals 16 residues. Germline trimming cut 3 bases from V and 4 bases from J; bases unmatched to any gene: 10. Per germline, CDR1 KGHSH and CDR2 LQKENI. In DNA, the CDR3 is TGTGCCAGCTCACCCGATGGCGGGAGTTTTTCAGATACGCAGTATTTT. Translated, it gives CASSPDGGSFSDTQYF.

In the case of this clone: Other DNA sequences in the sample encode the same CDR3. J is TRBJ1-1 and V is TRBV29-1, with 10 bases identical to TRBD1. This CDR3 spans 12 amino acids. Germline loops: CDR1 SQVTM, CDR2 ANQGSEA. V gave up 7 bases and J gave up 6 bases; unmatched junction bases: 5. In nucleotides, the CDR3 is TGCAGCGGACAGACAGGGGGCCCTGAAGCTTTCTTT. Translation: CSGQTGGPEAFF.

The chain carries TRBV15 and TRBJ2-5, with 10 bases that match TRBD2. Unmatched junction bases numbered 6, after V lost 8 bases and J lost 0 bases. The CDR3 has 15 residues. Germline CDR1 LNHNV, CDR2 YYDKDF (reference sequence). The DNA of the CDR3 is TGTGCCACCCAACGGACTAGCGGCTACCAAGAGACCCAGTACTTC. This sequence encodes CATQRTSGYQETQYF. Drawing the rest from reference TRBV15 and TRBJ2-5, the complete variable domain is DAMVIQNPRYQVTQFGKPVTLSCSQTLNHNVMYWYQQKSSQAPKLLFHYYDKDFNNEADTPDNFQSRRPNTSFCFLDIRSPGLGDTAMYLCATQRTSGYQETQYFGPGTRLLVL.